This T cell receptor beta chain stems from a study of T cells and Merkel cell carcinoma outcomes. For this clone: Its antigen is unidentified.

Study results and caveats: In Merkel cell carcinoma, repertoire and T-cell density reportedly predicted outcomes.

Generated by immunoSEQ multiplex PCR, the TCRdb table keeps only in-frame clones and is missing some. The sample consists of some 6,000 clones, 65% to 75% of them appearing once. From germline, CDR1 is SGHKS and CDR2 YYEKEE (reference sequence). The V gene end was trimmed by 2 bases and the J gene end by 3 bases; junction bases not matched to a gene: 6. The CDR3 is made up of 15 amino acids. Sequenced: tumor tissue from Merkel cell carcinoma. This clonotype was sampled from a human donor with Merkel cell carcinoma. Some clones in this sample may be carry-over from other donors' samples. This sequence joins TRBV5-5 and TRBJ2-7, with 9 nucleotides matching TRBD1. The CDR3 nucleotides are TGTGCCAGCAGCTTTCCGGACAGGGGCCTCTACGAGCAGTACTTC. It yields the protein CASSFPDRGLYEQYF.